These 18 T cell receptor beta chains share one sample of origin, sequenced in a study of T cell clonality in common variable immunodeficiency. These receptors have no known antigen. This table comes from immunoSEQ multiplex PCR, and its TCRdb copy is limited to in-frame clones, with some not included. The sample table includes some 15,000 clones. Findings and caveats of the study: Fewer deletions and N-nucleotide insertions were reportedly seen in common variable immunodeficiency TCR beta sequences.

The specimen sequenced was peripheral blood mononuclear cells. All receptors derive from a human donor with common variable immunodeficiency.

As regards this clone: The read falls 3 residues short of the CDR3 end, and the missing part is taken from the germline J gene. The V and J genes are TRBV11-2 and TRBJ1-6; D not certain. Trimming cost V 0 bases and J 7 bases, with 10 bases left between them. This CDR3 region has 15 residues. Germline-derived CDR1 and CDR2 are SGHAT and FQNNGV. Partial CDR3 DNA: TGTGCCAGCAGCTTAGAGGGCCTTGGGAATTCACCC. This sequence encodes CASSLEGLGNSP. From start to end, the CDR3 is CASSLEGLGNSPLHF.

Of note for this clone: The missing CDR3 end, 3 residues past where the read stops, is filled in from the germline J gene. The chain combines TRBV10-3 with TRBJ2-7; TRBD1 matches at 8 bases. The V gene's germline CDR1 is ENHRY and CDR2 SYGVKD. This CDR3 has 11 residues. The J segment lost 4 bases and the V segment lost 10 bases, leaving 3 bases of the junction unmatched. CDR3 residues: CASTGGYEQYF. The sequenced CDR3 bases are TGTGCCAGTACAGGGGGGTACGAG.

As regards this clone: Coverage ceases 3 residues before the CDR3 finishes, and the germline J gene fills in the end. The genes are TRBV6-1 and TRBJ1-5; no clear D gene. The CDR3 extends over 13 amino acids. Germline V gives CDR1 MNHNS, CDR2 SASEGT. Deletions cut 1 base from V and 6 bases from J, with 7 bases between. CDR3: CASSEESGQPQHF. The DNA read from the CDR3 is TGTGCCAGCAGTGAAGAGAGCGGTCAGCCC.

The DNA read from the CDR3 is TGCAGTGCTAGGGGACTAGCCTTCCAAGAGACC. Translation: CSARGLAFQET. The CDR3 in its entirety is CSARGLAFQETQYF. The chain is built from TRBV20-1 and TRBJ2-5; 9 bases line up with TRBD2. Read coverage stops 3 residues before the CDR3 terminus; the germline J gene supplies the remainder. CDR3 size: 14 residues. Germline V gene data show CDR1 as DFQATT and CDR2 as SNEGSKA (reference sequence). The V and J ends lost 3 bases and 1 base, in that order; junction bases with no gene match: 3.

Notes on this clone: Compared with germline, one end of the junction differs, possibly owing to a read error. Coverage ceases 3 residues before the CDR3 finishes, and the germline J gene fills in the end. The rearrangement uses TRBV19 and TRBJ2-2; maybe TRBD1 (6 bases). This CDR3 spans 17 amino acids. CDR1 and CDR2 (germline): LNHDA, SQIVND (reference sequence). The CDR3 DNA, read in part, is TGTGCCAGTACCATAAAAAAAGGAACAGGGAACTCCGGGGAG. It encodes CASTIKKGTGNSGE. The complete CDR3 sequence is CASTIKKGTGNSGELFF.

With respect to this clone: The read ends 3 residues early relative to the CDR3; the germline J gene fills the gap. V and J are TRBV5-1 and TRBJ2-3; maybe TRBD2 (6 bases). Trimming removed 4 bases from V and 0 bases from J, with 18 bases in between. This CDR3 has 17 amino acids. Germline-derived CDR1 and CDR2 are SGHRS and YFSETQ. Partial CDR3 DNA: TGCGCCAGCAGCCTTCCCCAACTAGCATCTAGCACAGATACG. Its translation: CASSLPQLASSTDT. The full CDR3 is CASSLPQLASSTDTQYF.

For this clone: The read comes to an end 3 residues before the CDR3 does, leaving the germline J gene to fill in the end. The gene calls are TRBV11-2 and TRBJ1-1; D might be TRBD1 (6 bases). The germline CDR1 and CDR2 sequences are SGHAT and FQNNGV. V lost 2 bases to trimming and J lost 4 bases, with 14 bases between them. This CDR3 has 15 residues. The CDR3 loop is CASSLSQGRGTEAFF. The sequenced CDR3 bases are TGTGCCAGCAGCTTATCACAGGGAAGGGGCACTGAA.

CDR3 residues: CASIAGGVLGNQPQHF. The CDR3 DNA, read in part, is TGTGCCAGCATAGCAGGGGGCGTTCTGGGCAATCAGCCC. The V and J genes are TRBV6-2 or TRBV6-3 and TRBJ1-5; 8 bases are shared with TRBD1. The sequenced fragment ends 3 residues before the CDR3 boundary, so the rest is inferred from the germline J gene. CDR1 and CDR2 (germline): MNHEY, SVGEGT. The CDR3 has 16 amino acids. Germline trimming cut 7 bases from V and 2 bases from J; bases unmatched to any gene: 10.

CDR3 protein: CAWRNPNRGPSSYNSPLHF. The DNA read from the CDR3 is TGTGCCTGGAGGAACCCGAACAGGGGTCCGAGCTCCTATAATTCACCC. The chain links TRBV30 to TRBJ1-6; 7 bases align to TRBD1. The DNA ends 3 residues before the CDR3 does, and the rest of the CDR3 is filled in from the germline J gene. The CDR3 contains 19 residues. J lost 0 bases, V lost 3 bases, and 14 bases had no gene match. Germline V gives CDR1 GTSNPN, CDR2 SVGIG (reference sequence). The full variable domain, in which reference TRBV30 and TRBJ1-6 provide the parts outside the CDR3, is SQTIHQWPATLVQPVGSPLSLECTVEGTSNPNLYWYRQAAGRGLQLLFYSVGIGQISSEVPQNLSASRPQDRQFILSSKKLLLSDSGFYLCAWRNPNRGPSSYNSPLHFGNGTRLTVT.

CDR3 loop: CSARGAGGPYEQYF. The CDR3 bases that were read are TGCAGTGCTAGAGGGGCGGGGGGGCCCTACGAG. This sequence joins TRBV20-1 and TRBJ2-7; 9 nucleotides match TRBD2. The read falls 3 residues short of the CDR3 end, and the missing part is taken from the germline J gene. The J segment lost 2 bases and the V segment lost 1 base, leaving 3 bases of the junction unmatched. Germline V CDR1 and CDR2: DFQATT, SNEGSKA (reference sequence). The CDR3 contains 14 residues.

To note about this clone: The sequence runs out 3 residues before the end of the CDR3; the remainder is reconstructed from the germline J gene. The J gene is TRBJ1-6, the V gene TRBV2; a weak D match, TRBD1 (6 bases). Trimming pared 6 bases from V and 0 bases from J, leaving 21 bases between. The CDR3 is made up of 19 amino acids. Germline V gene sequence: CDR1 SNHLY, CDR2 FYNNEI. The sequenced CDR3 bases are TGTGCCAGCAGGGGGGGGCCTTTGTTCTCCAGCTCCTATAATTCACCC. This translates into CASRGGPLFSSSYNSP. The CDR3 in its entirety is CASRGGPLFSSSYNSPLHF. Based on the CDR3 plus reference TRBV2 and TRBJ1-6, the full variable domain is EPEVTQTPSHQVTQMGQEVILRCVPISNHLYFYWYRQILGQKVEFLVSFYNNEISEKSEIFDDQFSVERPDGSNFTLKIRSTKLEDSAMYFCASRGGPLFSSSYNSPLHFGNGTRLTVT.

Worth noting for this clone: With the read ending 3 residues before the CDR3 end, the germline J gene is used to fill in that end. This chain uses TRBV5-1 with TRBJ2-3; 9 bases are shared with TRBD2. V lost 4 bases to trimming and J lost 1 base; unmatched junction nucleotides: 4. The CDR3 consists of 15 residues. Germline V CDR1 and CDR2: SGHRS, YFSETQ. CDR3 protein: CASSPGTSRTDTQYF. Partial CDR3 DNA: TGCGCCAGCAGCCCTGGGACTAGCCGCACAGATACG.

Points on this clone: The read halts 3 residues ahead of the CDR3 end, with the missing end drawn from the germline J gene. The rearrangement uses TRBV7-3 and TRBJ2-3; 7 positions match TRBD2. The germline V gene encodes CDR1 SGHTA and CDR2 FQGTGA. V lost 0 bases, J lost 2 bases, and 5 bases stayed unmatched. The length of the CDR3 is 16 residues. The CDR3 sequence: CASSLTASGNTDTQYF. CDR3 DNA (partial): TGTGCCAGCAGCTTAACGGCTAGCGGAAACACAGATACG.

With regard to this clone: The read stops 3 residues short of the end of the CDR3; the missing end is completed from the germline J gene. The V and J genes are TRBV19 and TRBJ1-1, with D maybe TRBD1 (6 bases). The germline V and J ends were trimmed by 6 bases and 1 base, with 9 bases remaining between them. The CDR3 runs 13 residues. Germline CDR1 LNHDA, CDR2 SQIVND (reference sequence). The CDR3 loop reads CASRTQGNTEAFF. The CDR3 bases that were read are TGTGCCAGTAGAACACAGGGGAACACTGAA.

The covered CDR3 bases are TGTGCCAGCTCCAGGGGGCCTAACTATGGC. This encodes CASSRGPNYG. The full CDR3 protein is CASSRGPNYGYTF. The genes are TRBV19 and TRBJ1-2; 8 positions agree with TRBD1. The sequence runs out 3 residues before the end of the CDR3; the remainder is reconstructed from the germline J gene. Germline values: CDR1 LNHDA, CDR2 SQIVND (reference sequence). The CDR3 has 13 residues. Trimming cost V 9 bases and J 0 bases; bases outside gene matches: 3. The full variable domain, rest sourced from reference TRBV19 and TRBJ1-2, is DGGITQSPKYLFRKEGQNVTLSCEQNLNHDAMYWYRQDPGQGLRLIYYSQIVNDFQKGDIAEGYSVSREKKESFPLTVTSAQKNPTAFYLCASSRGPNYGYTFGSGTRLTVV.

To note about this clone: The read terminates 3 residues ahead of where the CDR3 ends, so the germline J gene completes it. This sequence joins TRBV6-2 or TRBV6-3 and TRBJ2-7, with 9 positions matching TRBD2. V gave up 2 bases and J gave up 5 bases; unmatched junction bases: 4. The germline V gene encodes CDR1 MNHEY and CDR2 SVGEGT. There are 14 residues in the CDR3. CDR3 sequence: CASSYAGTSHEQYF. The DNA read from the CDR3 is TGTGCCAGCAGTTACGCTGGGACTAGCCACGAG.

A word on this clone: Sequencing ends 3 residues short of the CDR3 end; the germline J gene provides the rest. The chain is built from TRBV5-5 and TRBJ2-2; the D is unclear. V was trimmed by 0 bases and J by 7 bases, leaving 10 bases between them. CDR1 and CDR2 (germline): SGHKS, YYEKEE (reference sequence). The CDR3 has 14 amino acids. The CDR3 region is CASSLEDSSGELFF. Incomplete CDR3 DNA: TGTGCCAGCAGCTTGGAGGATTCTAGCGGGGAG.

Regarding this clone: The read comes to an end 3 residues before the CDR3 does, leaving the germline J gene to fill in the end. The chain carries TRBV13 and TRBJ2-3, with 8 bases fitting TRBD2. The CDR3 loop spans 15 amino acids. Germline V gene sequence: CDR1 PRHDT, CDR2 FYEKMQ (reference sequence). The ends lost 4 bases at V and 4 bases at J; junction bases unmatched: 7. The covered CDR3 bases are TGTGCCAGCAGCTATAGCGGGATAGGCGCAGATACG. Protein: CASSYSGIGADT. The whole CDR3 protein reads CASSYSGIGADTQYF.